These 22 T cell receptor beta chains came from one sample sequenced in a study of blood T cell repertoires in COVID-19. The repertoire was sequenced with immunoSEQ multiplex PCR; TCRdb's copy has only in-frame clones and lacks some. Of 95,000 to 110,000 clones in the sample, roughly nine tenths are singletons; the top ten hold 15% to 20%. What was sequenced was peripheral blood. The source is a woman older than 75 in a cohort sampled during active COVID-19.

This chain links TRBV6-6 with TRBJ1-5, with 7 bases that match TRBD1. Germline loops: CDR1 MNHNY, CDR2 SVGAGI (reference sequence). This CDR3 is built from 15 residues. The J segment lost 4 bases and the V segment lost 6 bases, leaving 9 bases of the junction unmatched. CDR3 DNA sequence: TGTGCCAGCAGACCGACAGGGTTTAGGAATCAGCCCCAGCATTTT. Amino acids: CASRPTGFRNQPQHF.

The DNA of the CDR3 is TGTGCCAGCAGCCAAGATATGAGCCAGGCAGTCCTGACTTTC. Translating it yields CASSQDMSQAVLTF. This chain joins TRBV4-2 and TRBJ2-6; unclear D gene. The germline V gene has CDR1 LGHNA and CDR2 YNFKEQ. The length of the CDR3 is 14 residues. V lost 0 bases and J 13 bases, leaving 13 bases between the germline ends.

The chain links TRBV6-6 to TRBJ2-1; 7 nucleotides align to TRBD2. Germline trimming cut 5 bases from V and 3 bases from J; bases unmatched to any gene: 16. The germline gives CDR1 MNHNY, CDR2 SVGAGI (reference sequence). There are 18 residues in the CDR3. The CDR3 DNA follows: TGTGCCAGCAGTCGCCCGGGACTGGACGGACTAGACTACAATGAGCAGTTCTTC. This encodes CASSRPGLDGLDYNEQFF.

The V gene is TRBV30, the J gene TRBJ2-1, with D unclear. Per germline, CDR1 GTSNPN and CDR2 SVGIG (reference sequence). This CDR3 has 12 residues. Trimming removed 4 bases at V and 5 bases at J, with 9 bases between. CDR3 loop: CAWNFQDNEQFF. CDR3 DNA sequence: TGTGCCTGGAATTTTCAGGACAATGAGCAGTTCTTC.

In this sample, this clone turned up a few times. The chain couples TRBV29-1 to TRBJ2-1; possibly TRBD2 for D (6 bases). This CDR3 contains 15 residues. The ends were cut back, 4 bases at V and 4 bases at J, with 17 bases in the middle. Germline V gives CDR1 SQVTM, CDR2 ANQGSEA. The CDR3 DNA sequence: TGCAGCGTTGGAGTACTGGGGGGAGAGTACAATGAGCAGTTCTTC. Residues: CSVGVLGGEYNEQFF.

This chain links TRBV5-1 with TRBJ2-3; possible D gene TRBD1, 6 bases. The V gene's germline CDR1 is SGHRS and CDR2 YFSETQ. The CDR3 is 16 amino acids. V lost 2 bases and J lost 1, with 14 bases in between. The CDR3 loop is CASSFNRDTRTDTQYF. The CDR3 nucleotides read TGCGCCAGCAGCTTCAACCGGGACACTCGCACAGATACGCAGTATTTT.

The V gene is TRBV28, the J gene TRBJ2-5; D is ambiguous. This CDR3 region has 16 residues. Trimming left V 6 bases short and J 0 bases short, with 17 bases between. The germline CDR1 and CDR2 sequences are MDHEN and SYDVKM. CDR3 in amino acids: CASRDSSPPNQETQYF. The CDR3 DNA sequence: TGTGCCAGCAGGGATTCTAGTCCCCCTAACCAAGAGACCCAGTACTTC.

The rearrangement uses TRBV10-3 and TRBJ2-6; TRBD1 matches at 9 bases. This CDR3 comprises 16 residues. CDR1 ENHRY and CDR2 SYGVKD come from the germline V gene. Trimming took 6 bases from V and 0 from J; bases not matched to a gene: 3. Here the CDR3 DNA reads TGTGCCATCAGGGGGGACAGGGTCTCTGGGGCCAACGTCCTGACTTTC. Its translation is CAIRGDRVSGANVLTF.

The chain uses TRBV19 and TRBJ1-5; 12 positions match TRBD1. J lost 6 bases, V lost 0 bases, and 12 bases had no gene match. Germline V gene data show CDR1 as LNHDA and CDR2 as SQIVND (reference sequence). The CDR3 loop spans 19 amino acids. CDR3 protein: CASSIDLTTGTGGIQPQHF. Here the CDR3 DNA reads TGTGCCAGTAGTATAGACTTGACTACCGGGACAGGGGGCATTCAGCCCCAGCATTTT.

The chain carries TRBV6-5 and TRBJ1-6; TRBD1 aligns across 7 bases. Germline V CDR1 and CDR2: MNHEY, SVGAGI. V was pared by 2 bases and J by 16 bases, with 14 bases of the junction left unmatched. CDR3 length: 15 amino acids. The CDR3 nucleotides are TGTGCCAGCAGTTACACCCGGGACAGTGGGGTGCCGCTCCACTTT. It specifies CASSYTRDSGVPLHF.

V usage is TRBV2 and J usage is TRBJ2-7; TRBD2 matches 9 bases. CDR3 length: 16 residues. V lost 7 bases and J lost 5; bases outside the gene matches: 15. Per the germline V gene, CDR1 is SNHLY and CDR2 is FYNNEI. The CDR3 spells CASTLAGVEVSDEQYF. DNA for the CDR3: TGTGCCAGCACATTAGCGGGAGTCGAGGTCTCGGACGAGCAGTACTTC.

The rearrangement joins TRBV5-1 to TRBJ1-1, with TRBD1 as a possible D gene (6 bases). From germline, CDR1 is SGHRS and CDR2 YFSETQ. This CDR3 region has 16 residues. Trimming stripped 4 bases from V and 4 bases from J, with 20 bases between. The CDR3 DNA is TGCGCCAGCAGCGAACAGGGCACGGTAGCGAGCACTGAAGCTTTCTTT. Its protein is CASSEQGTVASTEAFF.

This chain joins TRBV27 and TRBJ2-7, with D possibly TRBD2 on 6 matching bases. The CDR3 is made up of 13 amino acids. The V gene lost 6 bases and the J gene lost 3 bases, with 12 bases spanning the gap. CDR1 and CDR2 from the germline V gene are MNHEY and SMNVEV (reference sequence). CDR3 DNA sequence: TGTGCCAGCAGAGCTACGGAGGGCTACGAGCAGTACTTC. Residues: CASRATEGYEQYF.

V gene TRBV9 combines with J gene TRBJ2-1; TRBD1 aligns across 11 bases. V lost 4 bases to trimming and J lost 9 bases; unmatched junction nucleotides: 9. This CDR3 has 15 residues. Looked up from germline, CDR1 is SGDLS and CDR2 is YYNGEE. The CDR3 sequence: CASSLMGQGDSEQFF. For the CDR3, the DNA is TGTGCCAGCAGCCTTATGGGACAGGGGGATAGTGAGCAGTTCTTC.

Within the sample, this clone is medium-sized. The rearrangement joins TRBV7-6 to TRBJ1-2; 7 bases match TRBD1. Germline V gives CDR1 SGHVS, CDR2 FNYEAQ. This CDR3 is 15 amino acids long. Trimming at V came to 2 bases and at J to 7 bases, leaving 10 bases not matched to a gene. The CDR3 DNA is TGTGCCAGCAGCTTAAGCCTACAGGGGTCTTCTGGCTACACCTTC. This sequence encodes CASSLSLQGSSGYTF.

The rearrangement uses TRBV2 and TRBJ1-2; 7 bases are shared with TRBD1. Germline CDR1 is SNHLY and CDR2 is FYNNEI. Trimming cost V 6 bases and J 6 bases; bases outside gene matches: 10. This CDR3 has 14 residues. CDR3 in DNA: TGTGCCAGCAGGATAACAGGGGCCAGGGATGGCTACACCTTC. Its protein is CASRITGARDGYTF. The full variable domain, completed using reference TRBV2 and TRBJ1-2, is EPEVTQTPSHQVTQMGQEVILRCVPISNHLYFYWYRQILGQKVEFLVSFYNNEISEKSEIFDDQFSVERPDGSNFTLKIRSTKLEDSAMYFCASRITGARDGYTFGSGTRLTVV.

The chain employs TRBV7-6 and TRBJ2-5; D is unresolved. Germline loops: CDR1 SGHVS, CDR2 FNYEAQ. V was pared by 1 base and J by 3 bases, with 9 bases between. CDR3 size: 14 residues. Here the CDR3 reads CASSLVGKKETQYF. For the CDR3, the DNA is TGTGCCAGCAGCTTAGTTGGCAAAAAAGAGACCCAGTACTTC.

The chain has TRBV6-6 and TRBJ2-3, with D possibly TRBD2 on 6 matching bases. The CDR3 spans 14 residues. Trimming cost V 8 bases and J 2 bases, with 14 bases left between them. Germline V gene lookup returns CDR1 MNHNY and CDR2 SVGAGI (reference sequence). CDR3 sequence: CASSSAGNTDTQYF. DNA of the CDR3: TGTGCCAGCTCCTCGGCGGGGAACACAGATACGCAGTATTTT.

V gene TRBV19 combines with J gene TRBJ2-5, with TRBD1 matching over 11 bases. In germline, CDR1 is LNHDA, CDR2 SQIVND (reference sequence). Trimming at V came to 3 bases and at J to 6 bases, leaving 9 bases not matched to a gene. The CDR3 extends over 16 amino acids. In nucleotides, the CDR3 is TGTGCCAGTAGTATTTCGGTGGGACAGGGGGTAAAGACCCAGTACTTC. It encodes CASSISVGQGVKTQYF.

This chain uses TRBV5-1 with TRBJ2-3; TRBD2 is a possible D gene (5 bases). Trimming removed 1 base from V and 0 bases from J, with 9 bases in between. CDR1 and CDR2 (germline): SGHRS, YFSETQ. This CDR3 contains 15 residues. The CDR3 protein is CASSLIERSTDTQYF. The CDR3 nucleotides are TGCGCCAGCAGCTTGATCGAGCGGAGCACAGATACGCAGTATTTT.

This clone was found once. The V and J genes are TRBV19 and TRBJ1-6, with 7 bases aligning to TRBD1. J was trimmed by 3 bases and V by 2 bases; bases with no gene match: 10. Germline-derived CDR1 and CDR2 are LNHDA and SQIVND (reference sequence). There are 18 residues in the CDR3. This CDR3 is CASSISGTAASYNSPLHF. CDR3 bases: TGTGCCAGTAGTATATCTGGGACAGCGGCCAGCTATAATTCACCCCTCCACTTT.

This clone was detected only a few times. The chain recombines TRBV5-8 with TRBJ2-7; D may be TRBD1 (6 bases). Trimming removed 2 bases at V and 2 bases at J, with 11 bases between. This CDR3 is 14 amino acids long. CDR1 is SGHTS, CDR2 YDEGEE, per germline. CDR3 amino acids: CASSFRDKPYEQYF. In DNA form, the CDR3 reads TGTGCCAGCAGCTTCCGGGACAAACCCTACGAGCAGTACTTC.